Following are 25 T cell receptor beta chains from one sample sequenced in a study of blood T cell repertoires in COVID-19. Method: immunoSEQ multiplex PCR; TCRdb's copy keeps in-frame clones and lacks some. Of fewer than 120,000 clones in the sample, 88% were seen once. Sample: peripheral blood. Receptors were obtained from a woman in her forties or fifties with acute or convalescent COVID-19.

About this clone itself: A junction end diverges from the germline sequence, so it may reflect a read error. The chain combines TRBV7-9 with TRBJ2-7, with 8 bases identical to TRBD2. This CDR3 has 14 amino acids. Germline V gives CDR1 SEHNR, CDR2 FQNEAQ (reference sequence). This CDR3 reads CANSPISGSYEQYF. CDR3 DNA sequence: TGTGCCAACAGCCCCATCAGCGGGAGTTACGAGCAGTACTTC. The whole variable domain, filled in from reference TRBV7-9 and TRBJ2-7, reads DTGVSQNPRHKITKRGQNVTFRCDPISEHNRLYWYRQTLGQGPEFLTYFQNEAQLEKSRLLSDRFSAERPKGSFSTLEIQRTEQGDSAMYLCANSPISGSYEQYFGPGTRLTVT.

This clone has a handful of counts. The chain couples TRBV5-4 to TRBJ2-7, with D perhaps TRBD2 (6 bases). Trimming left V 0 bases short and J 7 bases short, with 11 bases between. Germline V lookup: CDR1 SGHNT, CDR2 YYREEE (reference sequence). The CDR3 has 13 amino acids. The DNA for the CDR3 is TGTGCCAGCAGCTTGGTGACTAGTGGGGAGCAGTACTTC. Amino acid sequence: CASSLVTSGEQYF. Based on the CDR3 plus reference TRBV5-4 and TRBJ2-7, the full variable domain is ETGVTQSPTHLIKTRGQQVTLRCSSQSGHNTVSWYQQALGQGPQFIFQYYREEENGRGNFPPRFSGLQFPNYSSELNVNALELDDSALYLCASSLVTSGEQYFGPGTRLTVT.

The V gene is TRBV19, the J gene TRBJ2-1, with 10 bases matching TRBD2. CDR1 and CDR2 from the germline V gene are LNHDA and SQIVND (reference sequence). The CDR3 totals 12 residues. Losses at the gene ends were 6 bases for V and 10 bases for J; bases not matched to a gene: 3. The CDR3, as DNA: TGTGCCAGTAGCACTAGCGGGGACGAGCAGTTCTTC. The encoded protein is CASSTSGDEQFF.

The chain employs TRBV6-5 and TRBJ2-7; D gene unclear. Trimming removed 2 bases from V and 2 bases from J, with 10 bases in between. CDR1 and CDR2 (germline): MNHEY, SVGAGI. This CDR3 has 14 residues. This CDR3 is CASSYGPGTYEQYF. The CDR3 DNA is TGTGCCAGCAGTTACGGTCCCGGTACCTACGAGCAGTACTTC.

V gene TRBV6-1 combines with J gene TRBJ1-2; 7 nucleotides agree with TRBD1. The ends lost 0 bases at V and 8 bases at J; junction bases unmatched: 15. Per germline, CDR1 MNHNS and CDR2 SASEGT. The CDR3 runs to 17 residues. The CDR3 spells CASSEAATGLTSSGYTF. The CDR3, as DNA: TGTGCCAGCAGTGAAGCGGCGACAGGGTTAACGTCTTCGGGCTACACCTTC.

V gene TRBV5-6 combines with J gene TRBJ1-1; D perhaps matches TRBD1 (5 bases). The V end was cut by 2 bases, the J end by 0 bases, with 11 bases between. Germline CDR1 reads SGHDT; CDR2 reads YYEEEE. This CDR3 spans 15 amino acids. CDR3 residues: CASSLPGLLNTEAFF. CDR3 nucleotides: TGTGCCAGCAGCTTACCGGGACTTTTGAACACTGAAGCTTTCTTT.

The chain uses TRBV7-2 and TRBJ2-7; TRBD1 aligns across 7 bases. Per germline, CDR1 SGHTA and CDR2 FQGNSA. The length of the CDR3 is 14 residues. The V segment lost 3 bases and the J segment 4 bases; nucleotides outside the gene matches: 6. This CDR3 reads CASSLGQRMYEQYF. The CDR3, as DNA: TGTGCCAGCAGCTTGGGACAGCGTATGTACGAGCAGTACTTC.

J is TRBJ1-1 and V is TRBV5-1; a weak D match, TRBD1 (5 bases). Germline V gene lookup returns CDR1 SGHRS and CDR2 YFSETQ. This CDR3 is built from 16 residues. Trimming cost V 3 bases and J 1 base, with 16 bases left between them. This CDR3 is CASSSAIRARNTEAFF. The CDR3 DNA reads TGCGCCAGCAGCTCCGCAATCAGGGCTCGGAACACTGAAGCTTTCTTT.

This rearrangement joins TRBV29-1 to TRBJ2-3; the D is unclear. Per the germline V gene, CDR1 is SQVTM and CDR2 is ANQGSEA. Trimming stripped 0 bases from V and 0 bases from J, with 7 bases between. The CDR3 extends over 14 amino acids. Written as DNA, the CDR3 is TGCAGCGTTGAAGAAACTTCTAGCACAGATACGCAGTATTTT. Its translation is CSVEETSSTDTQYF.

This chain uses TRBV6-1 with TRBJ1-5; unclear D gene. V lost 1 base and J 6 bases, leaving 10 bases between the germline ends. This CDR3 is 14 amino acids long. Germline V CDR1 and CDR2: MNHNS, SASEGT. The chain's CDR3 is CASSEGTVGQPQHF. The CDR3 nucleotides read TGTGCCAGCAGTGAAGGTACAGTAGGTCAGCCCCAGCATTTT.

The chain has TRBV6-5 and TRBJ1-1; D is unresolved. The CDR3 is 15 amino acids. Trimming removed 0 bases at V and 6 bases at J, with 14 bases between. Germline values: CDR1 MNHEY, CDR2 SVGAGI. This CDR3 reads CASSYSGSSEAEAFF. CDR3 bases: TGTGCCAGCAGTTACTCGGGGTCCTCGGAGGCTGAAGCTTTCTTT.

V is TRBV6-1 and J is TRBJ1-1; D ambiguous. Germline V gives CDR1 MNHNS, CDR2 SASEGT. Trimming removed 2 bases at V and 5 bases at J, with 12 bases between. CDR3 length: 14 residues. The CDR3 here is CASSERYLGTEAFF. The CDR3 region has the DNA TGTGCCAGCAGTGAAAGGTACCTCGGGACTGAAGCTTTCTTT.

This clone was seen a handful of times. The chain recombines TRBV19 with TRBJ1-5; D might be TRBD1 (5 bases). Germline CDR1 reads LNHDA; CDR2 reads SQIVND (reference sequence). The CDR3 runs to 13 residues. V was clipped by 5 bases and J by 8 bases, with 13 bases between them. The CDR3, as DNA: TGTGCCAGTAGTGTCATAACGGGGGAGCCCCAGCATTTT. Encoded protein: CASSVITGEPQHF.

The DNA of the CDR3 is TGTGCCACCAGTGACAGGGATACCTACGAGCAGTACTTC. Translation: CATSDRDTYEQYF. The V call is TRBV24-1, the J call TRBJ2-7; tentatively, D is TRBD1 (5 bases). Looked up from germline, CDR1 is KGHDR and CDR2 is SFDVKD. The CDR3 runs 13 residues. Trimming cost V 4 bases and J 2 bases, with 8 bases left between them.

The chain employs TRBV19 and TRBJ1-2, with D possibly TRBD1 on 6 matching bases. This CDR3 contains 17 residues. Trimming pared 1 base from V and 2 bases from J, leaving 17 bases between. In germline, CDR1 is LNHDA, CDR2 SQIVND (reference sequence). CDR3 residues: CASSIAPLDSHNYGYTF. DNA of the CDR3: TGTGCCAGTAGTATAGCCCCATTGGACAGTCACAACTATGGCTACACCTTC.

The chain joins TRBV18 to TRBJ2-3, with 7 bases lining up with TRBD2. The ends lost 3 bases at V and 0 bases at J; junction bases unmatched: 6. CDR3 length: 16 amino acids. CDR1 and CDR2 from the germline V gene are KGHSH and LQKENI. The CDR3 protein is CASSPRAGRSTDTQYF. CDR3 nucleotides: TGTGCCAGCTCACCCCGAGCGGGAAGAAGCACAGATACGCAGTATTTT.

The CDR3 reads CASSLLGGRFTYEQYF. The CDR3 coding sequence is TGTGCCAGCAGTTTACTCGGAGGGAGGTTCACCTACGAGCAGTACTTC. This rearrangement joins TRBV28 to TRBJ2-7, with D maybe TRBD2 (6 bases). Per germline, CDR1 MDHEN and CDR2 SYDVKM. There are 16 residues in the CDR3. The V gene lost 2 bases and the J gene lost 2 bases, with 16 bases spanning the gap.

V gene TRBV2 combines with J gene TRBJ2-7; 9 nucleotides match TRBD1. This CDR3 has 14 residues. J gave up 0 bases and V 8 bases, and 5 bases lay outside the gene matches. Germline-derived CDR1 and CDR2 are SNHLY and FYNNEI. For the CDR3, the DNA is TGTGCCAGCCAGACAGGGGGTCTCTCCTACGAGCAGTACTTC. Translation gives CASQTGGLSYEQYF.

The rearrangement uses TRBV4-1 and TRBJ1-1; no definite D call. The CDR3 extends over 14 amino acids. The germline CDR1 and CDR2 sequences are MGHRA and YSYEKL. The V gene lost 0 bases and the J gene lost 1 base, with 6 bases spanning the gap. CDR3 in amino acids: CASSQERRNTEAFF. In DNA form, the CDR3 reads TGCGCCAGCAGCCAAGAGCGGAGGAACACTGAAGCTTTCTTT.

V and J are TRBV18 and TRBJ2-7, with TRBD2 identical over 13 bases. The CDR3 loop spans 17 amino acids. CDR1 and CDR2 (germline): KGHSH, LQKENI. J lost 5 bases, V lost 2 bases, and 9 bases had no gene match. CDR3 region: CASSPRRTSGSFDEQYF. The CDR3 DNA reads TGTGCCAGCTCACCAAGGCGGACTAGCGGGAGTTTTGACGAGCAGTACTTC. Full variable domain (outside the CDR3, taken from reference TRBV18 and TRBJ2-7): NAGVMQNPRHLVRRRGQEARLRCSPMKGHSHVYWYRQLPEEGLKFMVYLQKENIIDESGMPKERFSAEFPKEGPSILRIQQVVRGDSAAYFCASSPRRTSGSFDEQYFGPGTRLTVT.

This chain uses TRBV3-1 (or the pseudogene TRBV3-2) with TRBJ2-3, with TRBD2 as a possible D gene (7 bases). The V end was cut by 3 bases, the J end by 2 bases, with 15 bases between. Germline loops: CDR1 LGHDT, CDR2 YNNKEL (reference sequence). The CDR3 is 16 residues long. CDR3 DNA: TGTGCCAGCAGCCACTTGGGGGCGGGAGCCACAGATACGCAGTATTTT. This codes for CASSHLGAGATDTQYF.

The CDR3 reads CASSPRSSYEQYF. The CDR3 coding sequence is TGTGCCAGCAGCCCACGGAGCTCCTACGAGCAGTACTTC. This chain joins TRBV12-3 or TRBV12-4 and TRBJ2-7; D remains ambiguous. Trimming removed 6 bases at V and 0 bases at J, with 9 bases between. The CDR3 is 13 amino acids.

The rearrangement uses TRBV19 and TRBJ1-1; TRBD1 aligns across 7 bases. Trimming at V came to 5 bases and at J to 5 bases, leaving 2 bases not matched to a gene. Germline V CDR1 and CDR2: LNHDA, SQIVND (reference sequence). This CDR3 comprises 12 residues. CDR3 bases: TGTGCCAGTAGTCCACAGGGGACTGAAGCTTTCTTT. It codes for CASSPQGTEAFF.

The genes are TRBV2 and TRBJ1-5, with 8 bases identical to TRBD1. V lost 7 bases, J lost 5 bases, and 4 bases stayed unmatched. Germline-derived CDR1 and CDR2 are SNHLY and FYNNEI. CDR3 length equals 13 residues. The CDR3 is CASTGTGHQPQHF. The CDR3 nucleotides read TGTGCCAGCACCGGGACAGGCCATCAGCCCCAGCATTTT.

This clone was observed once. This chain links TRBV11-3 with TRBJ2-5, with D maybe TRBD1 (5 bases). The CDR3 runs to 13 residues. The germline V gene encodes CDR1 SGHNT and CDR2 YENEEA. Trimming left V 5 bases short and J 4 bases short, with 11 bases between. The CDR3 here is CASSPFTGETQYF. The CDR3 DNA sequence: TGTGCCAGCAGCCCCTTTACAGGAGAGACCCAGTACTTC.